These T cell receptor beta chains were read from a single sample in a study of T cell repertoires in cytomegalovirus infection. From the reads, TCRdb called clonotypes with MiXCR, one entry per CDR3 protein. The sample consists of roughly 250,000 distinct CDR3 sequences, around 12% of them appearing once. Sequenced input: PBMCs. The receptor source for this set is a human donor in good health (CMV status not recorded). Some clones in this sample may be carry-over from other donors' samples. Both conserved end residues are part of each CDR3. D genes are given only for firm matches. Size is omitted from some rows. Given values are once, few, many or a class for expanded clones.

d_call	v_call	cdr3_length	clone_size	j_call	cdr3_nt	cdr3_aa
TRBD2	TRBV29-1	14	NA	TRBJ2-3	TGCAGCATAGGACTAGCGGGGATCACAGATACGCAGTATTTT	CSIGLAGITDTQYF
TRBD1	TRBV2	13	many	TRBJ1-1	TGTGCCAGCAGTGGACAGGGGGCTACTGAAGCTTTCTTT	CASSGQGATEAFF
NA	TRBV5-1	15	many	TRBJ1-3	TGCGCCAGCAGCTTGTCCAGGGACTCTGGAAACACCATATATTTT	CASSLSRDSGNTIYF
NA	TRBV4-3	15	many	TRBJ1-6	TGCGCCAGCAGCCAAGATCTCCAGGGGTATTCACCCCTCCACTTT	CASSQDLQGYSPLHF
NA	TRBV7-2	14	many	TRBJ2-1	TGTGCCAGCAGCTTAGGCAGGGTCGGCAATGAGCAGTTCTTC	CASSLGRVGNEQFF
NA	TRBV14	11	NA	TRBJ2-7	TGTGCCAGCAGCCAAGTGGGCGAGCAGTACTTC	CASSQVGEQYF
TRBD2	TRBV7-2	15	many	TRBJ2-2	TGTGCCAGCAGCCGTACTAGCGGTGGCACCGGGGAGCTGTTTTTT	CASSRTSGGTGELFF
NA	TRBV10-3	13	few	TRBJ1-2	TGTGCCATCAATTCGGGGTCGGTCTATGGCTACACCTTC	CAINSGSVYGYTF
NA	TRBV7-2	15	many	TRBJ1-5	TGTGCCAGCAGCTTAGTGATAGGACCCAATCAGCCCCAGCATTTT	CASSLVIGPNQPQHF
TRBD1	TRBV28	17	many	TRBJ2-4	TGTGCCAGCAGTTTAGGGACAGGGCCTGGGGCCAAAAACATTCAGTACTTC	CASSLGTGPGAKNIQYF
TRBD2	TRBV7-9	21	many	TRBJ2-1	TGTGCCAGCAGCTTACTAGTGGGACTAGCGGGAGGCAGGGGAGACTACAATGAGCAGTTCTTC	CASSLLVGLAGGRGDYNEQFF
TRBD2	TRBV7-9	16	many	TRBJ2-1	TGTGCCAGCAGCCCATGGACTAGCGAGACCTACAATGAGCAGTTCTTC	CASSPWTSETYNEQFF
NA	TRBV20-1	14	NA	TRBJ2-4	TGCAGTGCTAGAATAAGCGGAAGAAAAAACATTCAGTACTTC	CSARISGRKNIQYF
TRBD2	TRBV19	14	many	TRBJ2-3	TGTGCCAGTAGTATAAGCGGGGGAAGAGATACGCAGTATTTT	CASSISGGRDTQYF
TRBD2	TRBV2	14	NA	TRBJ2-3	TGTGCCAGCGTATTTCTAGCGGGCACAGATACGCAGTATTTT	CASVFLAGTDTQYF
NA	TRBV5-1	16	many	TRBJ2-1	TGCGCCAGCAGCTTGTGGGTCGGGGACTCCTACAATGAGCAGTTCTTC	CASSLWVGDSYNEQFF
NA	TRBV7-2	14	many	TRBJ1-5	TGTGCCAGCACCCTGGGCTCCTCGCATCAGCCCCAGCATTTT	CASTLGSSHQPQHF
NA	TRBV28	16	many	TRBJ2-6	TGTGCCAGCAGTTCCGGGACACCTTCTGGGGCCAACGTCCTGACTTTC	CASSSGTPSGANVLTF
TRBD2	TRBV6-5	16	few	TRBJ2-1	TGTGCCAGCAGGGCGACTAGCGGGAGAAGGTACAATGAGCAGTTCTTC	CASRATSGRRYNEQFF
TRBD1	TRBV6-1	15	NA	TRBJ1-4	TGTGCCAGCAGTAGAACAGGGGAAGAGAATGAAAAACTGTTTTTT	CASSRTGEENEKLFF
NA	TRBV7-2	14	many	TRBJ1-6	TGTGCCAGCAGCTTACCCGGGATGGCGGCACCCCTCCACTTT	CASSLPGMAAPLHF
NA	TRBV5-1	13	few	TRBJ1-1	TGCGCCAGCAGCTTTGAGGGGCACACTGAAGCTTTCTTT	CASSFEGHTEAFF
TRBD2	TRBV5-6	17	many	TRBJ2-1	TGTGCCAGCAGCCCACTTGGTATACTAGCGGGAGTGGATGAGCAGTTCTTC	CASSPLGILAGVDEQFF
NA	TRBV20-1	14	few	TRBJ1-2	TGCAGTGCTAGCAGGGCCCTATCCTCCTATGGCTACACCTTC	CSASRALSSYGYTF
NA	TRBV6-2/TRBV6-3	14	few	TRBJ2-1	TGTGCCGCCCGAAGCCCTTTTACCTACAATGAGCAGTTCTTC	CAARSPFTYNEQFF
TRBD2	TRBV2	15	many	TRBJ2-1	TGTGCCAGCAGGGTCGGGGGGGGACGCTACGATGAGCAGTTCTTC	CASRVGGGRYDEQFF
NA	TRBV7-2	14	many	TRBJ1-5	TGTGCCAGCAGCTTAACCGGGGGCGGCCAGCCCCAGCATTTT	CASSLTGGGQPQHF
NA	TRBV19	16	NA	TRBJ1-5	TGTGCCAGTAGTAAGCCGGGACAAACTCGTAATCAGCCCCAGCATTTT	CASSKPGQTRNQPQHF
TRBD2	TRBV28	18	many	TRBJ2-7	TGTGCCAGCAGCCTAAGGCTAGCGGGTTTTCAACCCACCTACGAGCAGTACTTC	CASSLRLAGFQPTYEQYF
NA	TRBV7-2	14	many	TRBJ2-7	TGTGCCAGCAGCCTCTTGGGGGTAATCTACGAGCAGTACTTC	CASSLLGVIYEQYF
TRBD2	TRBV6-2/TRBV6-3	17	few	TRBJ2-3	TGTGCCAGCAGTCACTTCGGACTAGCGGGGGTCGGAGATACGCAGTATTTT	CASSHFGLAGVGDTQYF
TRBD1	TRBV7-9	14	few	TRBJ2-1	TGTGCCAGCAGCTTAGAGGGGGCCCTGGGGGAGCAGTTCTTC	CASSLEGALGEQFF
TRBD2	TRBV7-2	15	many	TRBJ2-3	TGTGCCAGCAGCTTAGGAACTAGCGGGAGAGATACGCAGTATTTT	CASSLGTSGRDTQYF
TRBD2	TRBV28	17	many	TRBJ2-2	TGTGCCAGCAGTTTACAGGGACTAGCGGGACATGCCGGGGAGCTGTTTTTT	CASSLQGLAGHAGELFF
TRBD2	TRBV7-2	15	many	TRBJ2-5	TGTGCCAGCAGCTTGTCTAGCGGGGGTTGGGAGACCCAGTACTTC	CASSLSSGGWETQYF
NA	TRBV9	12	few	TRBJ2-3	TGTGCCAGCAGCCCCGTCACAGATACGCAGTATTTT	CASSPVTDTQYF
NA	TRBV28	15	NA	TRBJ1-5	TGTGCCAGCAGTTTAAATACAGGTGTTAATCAGCCCCAGCATTTT	CASSLNTGVNQPQHF
NA	TRBV7-2	14	NA	TRBJ1-1	TGTGCCAGCAGCGTGACAGGCATGAACACTGAAGCTTTCTTT	CASSVTGMNTEAFF
NA	TRBV12-3/TRBV12-4	14	few	TRBJ1-1	TGTGCCAGCAGAACGACAGAAGTGAACACTGAAGCTTTCTTT	CASRTTEVNTEAFF
NA	TRBV7-2	15	many	TRBJ1-5	TGTGCCAGCAGCTTAGTAGGGAGTAGCAATCAGCCCCAGCATTTT	CASSLVGSSNQPQHF
NA	TRBV4-3	14	NA	TRBJ2-2	TGCGCCAGCAGCCAAGACCCCACTACCGGGGAGCTGTTTTTT	CASSQDPTTGELFF